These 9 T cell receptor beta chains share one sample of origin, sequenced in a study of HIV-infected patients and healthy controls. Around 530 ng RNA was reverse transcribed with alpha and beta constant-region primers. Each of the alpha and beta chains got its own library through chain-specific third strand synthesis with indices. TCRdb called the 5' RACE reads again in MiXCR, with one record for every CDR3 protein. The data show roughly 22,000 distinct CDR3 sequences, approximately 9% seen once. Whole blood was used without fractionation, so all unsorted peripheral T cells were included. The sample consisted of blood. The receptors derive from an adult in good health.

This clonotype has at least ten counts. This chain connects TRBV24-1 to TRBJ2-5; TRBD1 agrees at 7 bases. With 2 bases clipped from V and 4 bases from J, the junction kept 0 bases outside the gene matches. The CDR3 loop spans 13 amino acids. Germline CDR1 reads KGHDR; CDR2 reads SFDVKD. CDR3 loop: CATSDYRGETQYF. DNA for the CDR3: TGTGCCACCAGTGATTACAGGGGAGAGACCCAGTACTTC.

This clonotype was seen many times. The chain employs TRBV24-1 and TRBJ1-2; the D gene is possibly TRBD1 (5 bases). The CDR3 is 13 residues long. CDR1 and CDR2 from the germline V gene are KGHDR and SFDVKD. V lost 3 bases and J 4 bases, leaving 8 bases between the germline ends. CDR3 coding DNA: TGTGCCACCAGTGATCGGGACTTCTATGGCTACACCTTC. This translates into CATSDRDFYGYTF.

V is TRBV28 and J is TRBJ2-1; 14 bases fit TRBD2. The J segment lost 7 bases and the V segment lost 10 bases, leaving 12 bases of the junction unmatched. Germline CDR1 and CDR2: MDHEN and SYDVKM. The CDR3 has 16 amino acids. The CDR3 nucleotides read TGTGCCACCCAGACCATTCGGACTAGCGGGGGGAATGAGCAGTTCTTC. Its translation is CATQTIRTSGGNEQFF.

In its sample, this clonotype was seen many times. The CDR3 DNA sequence: TGTGCCAGTAGTTTGGGACAGATGCACAATGAGCAGTTCTTC. This sequence encodes CASSLGQMHNEQFF. The chain employs TRBV19 and TRBJ2-1, with TRBD1 matching 7 bases. This CDR3 region has 14 residues. V lost 5 bases, J lost 5 bases, and 6 bases stayed unmatched. CDR1 and CDR2 from the germline V gene are LNHDA and SQIVND (reference sequence).

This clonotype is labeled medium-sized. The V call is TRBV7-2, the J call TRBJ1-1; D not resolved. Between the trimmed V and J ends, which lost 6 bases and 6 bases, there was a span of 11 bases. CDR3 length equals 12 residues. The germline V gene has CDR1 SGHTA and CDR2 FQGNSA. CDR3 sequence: CASRSKGAEAFF. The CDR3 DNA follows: TGTGCCAGCAGATCAAAAGGAGCTGAAGCTTTCTTT.

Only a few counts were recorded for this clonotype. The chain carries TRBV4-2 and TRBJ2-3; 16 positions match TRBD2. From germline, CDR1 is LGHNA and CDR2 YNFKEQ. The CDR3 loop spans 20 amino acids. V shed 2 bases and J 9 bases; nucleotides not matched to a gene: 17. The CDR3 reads CASSQSGTSGGASSVGTQYF. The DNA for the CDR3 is TGTGCCAGCAGCCAAAGTGGGACTAGCGGGGGGGCCTCGTCTGTGGGCACGCAGTATTTT.

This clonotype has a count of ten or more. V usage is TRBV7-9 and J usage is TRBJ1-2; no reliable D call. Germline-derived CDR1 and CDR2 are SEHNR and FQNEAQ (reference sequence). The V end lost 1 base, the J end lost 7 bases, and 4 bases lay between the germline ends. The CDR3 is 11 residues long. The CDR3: CASSLEVGYTF. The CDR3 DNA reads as TGTGCCAGCAGCTTAGAGGTTGGCTACACCTTC.

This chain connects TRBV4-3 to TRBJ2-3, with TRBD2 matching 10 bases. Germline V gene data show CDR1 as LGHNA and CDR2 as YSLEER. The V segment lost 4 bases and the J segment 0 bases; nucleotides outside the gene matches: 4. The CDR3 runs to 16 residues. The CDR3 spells CASSRLLAGSTDTQYF. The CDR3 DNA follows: TGCGCCAGCAGCCGCCTACTAGCGGGGAGCACAGATACGCAGTATTTT.

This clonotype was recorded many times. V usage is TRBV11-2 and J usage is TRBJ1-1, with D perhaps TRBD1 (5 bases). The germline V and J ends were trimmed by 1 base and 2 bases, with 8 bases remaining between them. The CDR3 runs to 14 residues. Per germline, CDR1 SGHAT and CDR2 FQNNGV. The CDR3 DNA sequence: TGTGCCAGCAGCTTAGGGACACTCAACACTGAAGCTTTCTTT. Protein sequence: CASSLGTLNTEAFF.